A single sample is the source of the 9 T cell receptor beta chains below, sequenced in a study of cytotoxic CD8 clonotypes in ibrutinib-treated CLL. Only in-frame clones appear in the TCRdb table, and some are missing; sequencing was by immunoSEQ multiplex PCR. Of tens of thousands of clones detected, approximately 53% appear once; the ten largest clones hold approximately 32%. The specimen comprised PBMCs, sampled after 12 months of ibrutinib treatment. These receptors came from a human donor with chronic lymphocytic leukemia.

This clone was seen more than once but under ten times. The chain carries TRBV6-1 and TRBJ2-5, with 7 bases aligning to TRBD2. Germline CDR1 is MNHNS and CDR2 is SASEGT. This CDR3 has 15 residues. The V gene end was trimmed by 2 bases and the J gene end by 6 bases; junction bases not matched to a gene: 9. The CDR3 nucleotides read TGTGCCAGCAGTGAATTCGCAGCGGGACGCCAGACCCAGTACTTC. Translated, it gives CASSEFAAGRQTQYF.

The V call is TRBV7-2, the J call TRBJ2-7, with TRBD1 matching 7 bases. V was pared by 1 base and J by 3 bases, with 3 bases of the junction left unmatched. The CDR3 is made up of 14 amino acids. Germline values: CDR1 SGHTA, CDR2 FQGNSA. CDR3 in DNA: TGTGCCAGCAGCTTAGTGGCAGGGGGCTACGAGCAGTACTTC. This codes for CASSLVAGGYEQYF. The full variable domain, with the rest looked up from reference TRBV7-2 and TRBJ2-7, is GAGVSQSPSNKVTEKGKDVELRCDPISGHTALYWYRQSLGQGLEFLIYFQGNSAPDKSGLPSDRFSAERTGGSVSTLTIQRTQQEDSAVYLCASSLVAGGYEQYFGPGTRLTVT.

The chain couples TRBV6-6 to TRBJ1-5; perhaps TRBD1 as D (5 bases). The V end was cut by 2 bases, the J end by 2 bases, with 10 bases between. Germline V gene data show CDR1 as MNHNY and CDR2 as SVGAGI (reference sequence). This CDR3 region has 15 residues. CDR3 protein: CASSYPQGGNQPQHF. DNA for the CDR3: TGTGCCAGCAGTTACCCTCAGGGCGGCAATCAGCCCCAGCATTTT.

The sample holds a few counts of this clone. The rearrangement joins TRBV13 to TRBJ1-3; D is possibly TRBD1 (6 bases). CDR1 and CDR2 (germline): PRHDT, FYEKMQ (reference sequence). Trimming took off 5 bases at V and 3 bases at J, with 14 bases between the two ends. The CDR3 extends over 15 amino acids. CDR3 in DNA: TGTGCCAGCAGCCGGGGGCGGGGTGGTGGAAACACCATATATTTT. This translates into CASSRGRGGGNTIYF.

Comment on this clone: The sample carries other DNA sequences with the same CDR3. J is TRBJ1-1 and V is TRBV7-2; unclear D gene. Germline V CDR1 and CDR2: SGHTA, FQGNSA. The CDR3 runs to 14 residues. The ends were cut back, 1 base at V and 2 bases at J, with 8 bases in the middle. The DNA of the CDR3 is TGTGCCAGCAGCTTAGTGCCCCCAAACACTGAAGCTTTCTTT. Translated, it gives CASSLVPPNTEAFF.

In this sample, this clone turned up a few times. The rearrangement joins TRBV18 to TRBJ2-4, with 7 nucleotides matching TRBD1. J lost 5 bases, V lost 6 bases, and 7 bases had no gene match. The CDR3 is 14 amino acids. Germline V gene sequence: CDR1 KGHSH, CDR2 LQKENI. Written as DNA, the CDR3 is TGTGCCAGCTCCGGAACCGGGACAGAAAACATTCAGTACTTC. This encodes CASSGTGTENIQYF.

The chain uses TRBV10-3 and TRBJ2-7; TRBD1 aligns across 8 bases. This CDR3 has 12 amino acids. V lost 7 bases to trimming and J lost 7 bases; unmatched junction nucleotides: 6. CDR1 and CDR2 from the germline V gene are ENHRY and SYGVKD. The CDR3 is CAIKGQGEEQYF. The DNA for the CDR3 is TGTGCCATCAAAGGACAGGGAGAGGAGCAGTACTTC.

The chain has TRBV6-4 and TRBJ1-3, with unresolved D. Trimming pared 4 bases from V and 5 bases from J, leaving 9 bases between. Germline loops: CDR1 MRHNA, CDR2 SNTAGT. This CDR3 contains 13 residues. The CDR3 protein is CASSGSARNTIYF. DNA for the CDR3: TGTGCCAGCAGTGGCAGCGCCAGAAACACCATATATTTT.

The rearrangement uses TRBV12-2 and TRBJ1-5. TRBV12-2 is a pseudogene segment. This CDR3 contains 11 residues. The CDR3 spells CAKWGGQPQHF. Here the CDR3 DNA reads TGTGCGAAGTGGGGAGGTCAGCCCCAGCATTTT.